This T cell receptor (beta chain) came from a study of vaccination and CD4 T cells after COVID-19. On this clonotype: Antigen specificity is unknown.

Treatment given: approximately 11-day PBMC culture with coronavirus spike peptide pools or control peptides (ViraFEST assay). Pre-COVID-19 pandemic sampling (2011-2018) yielded the unexposed donor's CD4+ T cells. It was after roughly 10 days of culture that CD4+ T cells were isolated by negative selection. V lost 6 bases and J 7 bases, leaving 16 bases between the germline ends. The CDR3 consists of 15 residues. Germline V gene sequence: CDR1 LNHDA, CDR2 SQIVND (reference sequence). Cultured CD4+ T cell DNA underwent sequencing with the Oncomine TCR Beta short-read assay. Genomic DNA was extracted from cultured CD4+ T cells. TCRdb re-analysed the PCR reads in MiXCR, keeping a single row per CDR3 protein. The sample includes 8,500 to 14,000 distinct CDR3 sequences, 25% to 30% of them seen just once.

This sequence was found in a human donor in good health. Input material: CD4+ T cells from blood, cultured in vitro. V is TRBV19 and J is TRBJ1-6; the D gene is possibly TRBD1 (6 bases). The DNA of the CDR3 is TGTGCCAGTAGGTTACGGGGGGCGTTGAATTCACCCCTCCACTTT. Residues: CASRLRGALNSPLHF.